Shown below are 2 T cell receptor beta chains from a single sample sequenced in a study of blood T cell repertoires in COVID-19 (dated by TCRdb to 2020 to 2021). Libraries were constructed by the immunoSEQ multiplex PCR assay. Here the immuneACCESS table is served through TCRdb, limited to in-frame sequences with V and J called. Missing clones are a known gap in these copies; in checked studies unresolved V genes cover under half, and the rest lacks a known reason. The table for this sample lists under 300,000 clones; roughly 90% of them were counted only once. Jointly, the top ten make up about 2% of the sample. The sequenced sample consisted of peripheral blood. The origin of the receptors is a woman aged 55-69 years with COVID-19, enrolled during active disease.

The rearrangement uses TRBV5-4 and TRBJ2-2; 7 nucleotides align to TRBD1. Germline-derived CDR1 and CDR2 are SGHNT and YYREEE (reference sequence). CDR3 length: 15 amino acids. With V trimmed by 0 bases and J by 4 bases, 3 bases remained unmatched. The CDR3, as DNA: TGTGCCAGCAGCTTGGTGGGACAGAGCACCGGGGAGCTGTTTTTT. Its protein product is CASSLVGQSTGELFF.

The chain joins TRBV19 to TRBJ1-5, with D possibly matching TRBD1 (5 bases). The CDR3 covers 19 residues. The V gene's germline CDR1 is LNHDA and CDR2 SQIVND (reference sequence). Deletions cut 10 bases from V and 2 bases from J, with 30 bases between. The CDR3 bases are TGTGCCACCCGAACCTCCTGGCAGGGTAGGCAATCCGGCAATCAGCCCCAGCATTTT. Its protein is CATRTSWQGRQSGNQPQHF.